One sample yielded the 27 T cell receptor beta chains listed below, sequenced in a study of metastatic and nonmetastatic thyroid tumors. Patients were all untreated before their thyroid surgery. TCRdb re-clonotyped the PCR reads via MiXCR. The repertoire holds fewer than 25,000 clones, with around a fifth as singletons. Material for sequencing was blood. The source of these receptors is a male donor with papillary thyroid cancer or a benign thyroid nodule (not recorded which). Some clones in this sample may be carry-over from other donors' samples.

The gene calls are TRBV6-1 and TRBJ1-3; D is undetermined. Germline V lookup: CDR1 MNHNS, CDR2 SASEGT. Trimming stripped 2 bases from V and 2 bases from J, with 7 bases between. This CDR3 is 14 amino acids long. CDR3 residues: CASSESLPGNTIYF. The CDR3 DNA sequence: TGTGCCAGCAGTGAATCTTTACCTGGAAACACCATATATTTT.

This clone was seen just once. The chain combines TRBV13 with TRBJ2-6, with D possibly matching TRBD1 (5 bases). The CDR3 is 17 amino acids. V was clipped by 8 bases and J by 0 bases, with 17 bases between them. Germline CDR1 is PRHDT and CDR2 is FYEKMQ (reference sequence). The CDR3 protein is CASELTGRLSGANVLTF. The CDR3 DNA is TGTGCCAGCGAACTAACAGGCCGCCTCTCTGGGGCCAACGTCCTGACTTTC.

This clone was seen only a few times. A much larger clone lies a single base off, so this may be a read error. The same CDR3 also results from other DNA sequences found in this sample. The chain employs TRBV11-1 and TRBJ2-1; D might be TRBD2 (7 bases). The CDR3 consists of 18 residues. Germline-derived CDR1 and CDR2 are SGHAT and FQDESV (reference sequence). V lost 5 bases, J lost 8 bases, and 28 bases lay in between. CDR3 in DNA: TGTGCCAGCAGCCTAGTCGCGGGGCGGGGGCCATTCTCTCATGAGCAGTTCTTC. It translates to CASSLVAGRGPFSHEQFF. Drawing the rest from reference TRBV11-1 and TRBJ2-1, the complete variable domain is EAEVAQSPRYKITEKSQAVAFWCDPISGHATLYWYRQILGQGPELLVQFQDESVVDDSQLPKDRFSAERLKGVDSTLKIQPAELGDSAMYLCASSLVAGRGPFSHEQFFGPGTRLTVL.

This clone was detected a few times. V is TRBV6-2 or TRBV6-3 and J is TRBJ2-7, with TRBD2 matching over 13 bases. Germline V gene lookup returns CDR1 MNHEY and CDR2 SVGEGT. The CDR3 has 15 amino acids. The trim removed 5 bases at V and 5 bases at J, leaving 6 bases unmatched. The CDR3 coding sequence is TGTGCCAGCAGTACCGGGACTAGCGGGGTCCACGAGCAGTACTTC. Protein product: CASSTGTSGVHEQYF.

In this sample, this clone is medium-sized (0.01 to 0.1%). V is TRBV6-1 and J is TRBJ1-1; D is unclear. V lost 4 bases and J 5 bases, leaving 20 bases between the germline ends. CDR1 is MNHNS, CDR2 SASEGT, per germline. This CDR3 region has 16 residues. CDR3 residues: CASSGLKVGVYTEAFF. CDR3 in DNA: TGTGCCAGCAGTGGACTAAAGGTGGGAGTATATACTGAAGCTTTCTTT.

Details on this clone: Given a much more abundant clone one base away, this may be a read error. Different DNA sequences within this sample yield the same CDR3. The J gene is TRBJ2-5, the V gene TRBV5-1; 7 nucleotides align to TRBD2. V shed 4 bases and J 2 bases; nucleotides not matched to a gene: 14. CDR1 SGHRS and CDR2 YFSETQ come from the germline V gene. The CDR3 contains 17 residues. This CDR3 is CASSPRGQGGWQETQYF. The CDR3 DNA follows: TGCGCCAGCAGCCCCCGAGGTCAGGGAGGGTGGCAAGAGACCCAGTACTTC.

Many counts were recorded for this clone. V and J are TRBV18 and TRBJ2-1; D may be TRBD1 (6 bases). Germline V gene sequence: CDR1 KGHSH, CDR2 LQKENI. The CDR3 has 12 amino acids. Trimming took 5 bases from V and 14 from J, leaving 16 bases between them. In DNA, the CDR3 is TGTGCCAGCTCAGAAAACAGGGACGTAAAGTTCTTC. The encoded protein is CASSENRDVKFF.

This clone was detected a few times. Germline is not matched at one junction end, which may reflect a read error. The chain recombines TRBV7-2 with TRBJ1-6; tentatively, D is TRBD1 (5 bases). The CDR3 is made up of 12 amino acids. Germline V CDR1 and CDR2: SGHTA, FQGNSA. The CDR3 DNA reads TGTGCCAGCACCACGGGGGGTTCACACCTCCACTTT. It yields the protein CASTTGGSHLHF.

This clone was seen many times. V usage is TRBV28 and J usage is TRBJ1-1, with TRBD1 as a possible D gene (5 bases). CDR1 is MDHEN and CDR2 is SYDVKM in the germline V gene. This CDR3 is 15 amino acids long. Trimming removed 8 bases at V and 4 bases at J, with 20 bases between. The CDR3 is CASGGSGFSGTEAFF. The CDR3 DNA follows: TGTGCCAGCGGGGGGTCGGGGTTTTCGGGCACTGAAGCTTTCTTT.

The table lists this clone with many counts. This CDR3 reads CAITRGLTNEKLFF. Here the CDR3 DNA reads TGTGCCATAACCCGGGGCCTAACTAATGAAAAACTGTTTTTT. This chain uses TRBV28 with TRBJ1-4; D might be TRBD1 (5 bases). V shed 10 bases and J shed 1 base, with 13 bases lying between them. CDR1 and CDR2 from the germline V gene are MDHEN and SYDVKM. CDR3 length: 14 residues.

V gene TRBV11-2 combines with J gene TRBJ1-1; possibly TRBD1 for D (5 bases). The CDR3 is made up of 12 amino acids. Germline V lookup: CDR1 SGHAT, CDR2 FQNNGV. V dropped 4 bases and J dropped 5 bases, with 8 bases sitting between them. CDR3 in DNA: TGTGCCAGCAGCTCAGGGCGGACTGAAGCTTTCTTT. Encoded protein: CASSSGRTEAFF.

This clone was seen more than once but under ten times. V is TRBV19 and J is TRBJ2-1; TRBD2 is a possible D gene (6 bases). Trimming shortened V by 6 bases and J by 5 bases, and 14 bases separated the two germline ends. From germline, CDR1 is LNHDA and CDR2 SQIVND (reference sequence). The length of the CDR3 is 14 residues. The CDR3 loop reads CASSASVPNNEQFF. CDR3 DNA sequence: TGTGCCAGTAGCGCTAGCGTGCCCAACAATGAGCAGTTCTTC.

This clone was recorded at least ten times. This sequence joins TRBV28 and TRBJ1-5, with 8 bases that match TRBD1. CDR3 length: 16 residues. Germline V gene sequence: CDR1 MDHEN, CDR2 SYDVKM. V lost 6 bases and J lost 1; bases outside the gene matches: 8. The CDR3 here is CASSDSRGLSNQPQHF. CDR3 DNA: TGTGCCAGCAGCGACTCCAGGGGGCTGAGCAATCAGCCCCAGCATTTT. The whole variable domain, filled in from reference TRBV28 and TRBJ1-5, reads DVKVTQSSRYLVKRTGEKVFLECVQDMDHENMFWYRQDPGLGLRLIYFSYDVKMKEKGDIPEGYSVSREKKERFSLILESASTNQTSMYLCASSDSRGLSNQPQHFGDGTRLSIL.

This clone was picked up many times. This chain connects TRBV11-1 to TRBJ2-6; D might be TRBD1 (6 bases). The germline gives CDR1 SGHAT, CDR2 FQDESV (reference sequence). The V end lost 5 bases, the J end lost 0 bases, and 14 bases lay between the germline ends. This CDR3 has 17 residues. Here the CDR3 reads CASSHRESHSGANVLTF. The CDR3 region has the DNA TGTGCCAGCAGCCACAGGGAGTCCCACTCTGGGGCCAACGTCCTGACTTTC.

As concerns this clone: At one of its ends the junction is not consistent with the germline gene, which may arise from a read error. The rearrangement joins TRBV20-1 to TRBJ2-2; D call uncertain. Germline V lookup: CDR1 DFQATT, CDR2 SNEGSKA (reference sequence). CDR3 length: 15 residues. CDR3 residues: CSAPRVGGNTGELFF. The CDR3 bases are TGCAGTGCCCCAAGAGTGGGTGGGAACACCGGTGAGCTGTTTTTT.

This clone was observed at least ten times. This may come from a read error, since a much larger clone is one base off. The sample has other DNA sequences that encode this CDR3 too. The CDR3: CASSLSRTPLHF. In DNA, the CDR3 is TGCGCCAGCAGCTTGAGTAGGACACCCCTCCACTTT. The chain has TRBV5-6 and TRBJ1-6; D gene ambiguous. This CDR3 is 12 amino acids long. The germline V gene has CDR1 SGHDT and CDR2 YYEEEE.

This clone was observed at least ten times. This chain links TRBV9 with TRBJ2-2; 7 bases are a match to TRBD2. The CDR3 has 18 amino acids. The V and J ends lost 4 bases and 1 base, in that order; junction bases with no gene match: 13. The germline CDR1 and CDR2 sequences are SGDLS and YYNGEE. CDR3 nucleotide sequence: TGTGCCAGCAGCCTTTGGGACTACACTACCTTGAACACCGGGGAGCTGTTTTTT. Amino acid sequence: CASSLWDYTTLNTGELFF. The whole variable domain, remainder taken from reference TRBV9 and TRBJ2-2, is DSGVTQTPKHLITATGQRVTLRCSPRSGDLSVYWYQQSLDQGLQFLIQYYNGEERAKGNILERFSAQQFPDLHSELNLSSLELGDSALYFCASSLWDYTTLNTGELFFGEGSRLTVL.

This clone was counted ten times or more. DNA of the CDR3: TGTGCCAGCAGACGCGGTTCGAATCAGCCCCAGCATTTT. Its translation is CASRRGSNQPQHF. The chain joins TRBV5-5 to TRBJ1-5; D gene uncertain. The V gene lost 5 bases and the J gene lost 4 bases, with 10 bases spanning the gap. Germline CDR1 SGHKS, CDR2 YYEKEE (reference sequence). The CDR3 contains 13 residues. The variable domain in full, with the rest retrieved from reference TRBV5-5 and TRBJ1-5, is DAGVTQSPTHLIKTRGQQVTLRCSPISGHKSVSWYQQVLGQGPQFIFQYYEKEERGRGNFPDRFSARQFPNYSSELNVNALLLGDSALYLCASRRGSNQPQHFGDGTRLSIL.

This clone was counted many times. The rearrangement joins TRBV27 to TRBJ1-5; D is possibly TRBD1 (5 bases). The CDR3 has 14 amino acids. V was trimmed by 5 bases and J by 7 bases, leaving 15 bases between them. CDR1 and CDR2 from the germline V gene are MNHEY and SMNVEV (reference sequence). Here the CDR3 reads CASSMQGPWQPQHF. CDR3 in DNA: TGTGCCAGCAGTATGCAGGGTCCATGGCAGCCCCAGCATTTT.

This clone was seen at least ten times. The V call is TRBV19, the J call TRBJ1-2; possibly TRBD1 for D (6 bases). CDR3 length: 13 residues. V was pared by 5 bases and J by 2 bases, with 9 bases between. Germline CDR1 and CDR2: LNHDA and SQIVND (reference sequence). The chain's CDR3 is CASSPGTNYGYTF. The DNA of the CDR3 is TGTGCCAGTAGTCCGGGGACAAACTATGGCTACACCTTC.

This clone has a handful of counts. The J gene is TRBJ1-4, the V gene TRBV6-1, with a possible D match to TRBD1 (6 bases). Germline V CDR1 and CDR2: MNHNS, SASEGT. CDR3 length: 14 amino acids. Trimming removed 1 base at V and 6 bases at J, with 9 bases between. CDR3 DNA: TGTGCCAGCAGTGAAGGACAGGAAGATGAAAAACTGTTTTTT. Amino acids: CASSEGQEDEKLFF.

This clone came up many times. Other nucleotide sequences from this sample produce the same CDR3. The rearrangement joins TRBV28 to TRBJ2-3, with a weak D call TRBD1 (6 bases). Germline CDR1 is MDHEN and CDR2 is SYDVKM. There are 15 residues in the CDR3. Trimming stripped 5 bases from V and 3 bases from J, with 15 bases between. CDR3 sequence reads: CASSPQTGTTDTQYF. The DNA for the CDR3 is TGTGCCAGCAGTCCGCAGACTGGGACAACAGATACGCAGTATTTT.

The J gene is TRBJ1-4, the V gene TRBV5-1; perhaps TRBD1 as D (6 bases). V lost 0 bases, J lost 8 bases, and 17 bases lay in between. Germline V gene data show CDR1 as SGHRS and CDR2 as YFSETQ. This CDR3 comprises 16 residues. Here the CDR3 DNA reads TGCGCCAGCAGCTTGGGACCGACTGGACAGCTAGAAAAACTGTTTTTT. Translated, it gives CASSLGPTGQLEKLFF.

The rearrangement joins TRBV18 to TRBJ2-7; 8 bases are a match to TRBD1. Germline values: CDR1 KGHSH, CDR2 LQKENI. CDR3 length: 12 residues. Trimming at V came to 2 bases and at J to 6 bases, leaving 0 bases not matched to a gene. In DNA, the CDR3 is TGTGCCAGCTCACCAACAGGGGGCGAGCAGTACTTC. This gives the protein CASSPTGGEQYF.

By sample fraction, this clone is medium-sized. The chain is built from TRBV28 and TRBJ2-7; perhaps TRBD1 as D (7 bases). Per germline, CDR1 MDHEN and CDR2 SYDVKM. Deletions cut 6 bases from V and 7 bases from J, with 22 bases between. This CDR3 is built from 15 residues. The CDR3 DNA follows: TGTGCCAGCAGCCCCGGGACTGACAGGGTAAGAGAGCAGTACTTC. This translates into CASSPGTDRVREQYF. Full variable domain (rest looked up from reference TRBV28 and TRBJ2-7): DVKVTQSSRYLVKRTGEKVFLECVQDMDHENMFWYRQDPGLGLRLIYFSYDVKMKEKGDIPEGYSVSREKKERFSLILESASTNQTSMYLCASSPGTDRVREQYFGPGTRLTVT.

This clone has at least ten counts. The rearrangement joins TRBV4-2 to TRBJ2-1; D is unclear. CDR3 length: 16 residues. V lost 5 bases to trimming and J lost 0 bases, with 14 bases between them. Germline loops: CDR1 LGHNA, CDR2 YNFKEQ. CDR3 bases: TGTGCCAGCAGCTCTACCGGCCAGAGCTCCTACAATGAGCAGTTCTTC. The encoded protein is CASSSTGQSSYNEQFF.

This clone has at least ten counts. The chain combines TRBV7-9 with TRBJ2-2; possible D gene TRBD1, 6 bases. CDR1 is SEHNR and CDR2 is FQNEAQ in the germline V gene (reference sequence). The CDR3 runs to 14 residues. Trimming pared 3 bases from V and 6 bases from J, leaving 11 bases between. CDR3 nucleotide sequence: TGTGCCAGCAGCTTTCGTGGGACATCCGGGGAGCTGTTTTTT. This translates into CASSFRGTSGELFF.